This TCR beta chain comes out of a study of blood T cell repertoires in COVID-19. V shed 3 bases and J 3 bases; nucleotides not matched to a gene: 3. The V gene's germline CDR1 is LNHDA and CDR2 SQIVND (reference sequence). The CDR3 spans 16 residues. Points on this clone: This sample includes further DNA sequences coding for the same CDR3.

Clones were sequenced by immunoSEQ multiplex PCR, and TCRdb holds only the in-frame ones, with some missing. The sample has tens of thousands of clones, roughly 87% seen once; the top ten hold 3.4%. Enrolled during active infection, Seattle patients were then followed longitudinally. The clonotype originates from a woman in her forties or fifties with COVID-19, enrolled during active disease. Sequencing was done on a sample of peripheral blood. V gene TRBV19 combines with J gene TRBJ2-1, with 12 bases identical to TRBD2. The CDR3 loop reads CASSMGLAGLYNEQFF. The CDR3 nucleotides are TGTGCCAGTAGTATGGGACTAGCGGGCCTCTACAATGAGCAGTTCTTC.